This T cell receptor beta chain was identified during a study of human T cells and chemical hapten exposure. About the research overall: Skin of the upper inner arm, about 2 cm by about 2 cm, received 2% DPC for sensitization. Alopecia areata, totalis or universalis affected patients who were mostly female.

CDR3 length: 16 residues. Germline values: CDR1 ENHRY, CDR2 SYGVKD. V gave up 6 bases and J gave up 0 bases, with 16 bases separating them. This clonotype was detected many times. Its antigen is currently unknown. This sample's time point: patch test 1, 2 weeks after DPC sensitization. Treatment defined: therapeutic diphenylcyclopropenone sensitization with weekly scalp DPC. Study-level points and caveats: Patch test score rose with PT1 expanded TCRs, significant at 8, 16, 32, not 4. Expanded TCRs were compared with controls, and the expanded TCRs formed significantly more large CDR3 similarity clusters.

TCRdb reprocessed the RACE reads via MiXCR and lists one record per CDR3 protein. There are about 340,000 distinct CDR3 sequences in the sample; about 7% occur only once, and approximately 8.9% lies in the top ten. The chain combines TRBV10-3 with TRBJ2-3; a weak D match, TRBD1 (6 bases). The source of this sequence is a woman between 18 and 29 years old with alopecia areata. Some clones in this sample may be carry-over from other donors' samples. The material sequenced was whole blood, taken in connection with sensitization to the hapten diphenylcyclopropenone (DPC). The CDR3 DNA is TGTGCCATCAGCAAGACAGGCTCTCCTAGCACAGATACGCAGTATTTT. Translated, it gives CAISKTGSPSTDTQYF.